The clone carrying this T cell receptor (beta chain) was counted only a few times. This sample is part of a study of T cells in Graves' hyperthyroidism and ophthalmopathy. Using RNA transcripts as the source, TCR beta CDR3 regions were amplified. The primer set for the first-round RT-PCR of the TCR CDR3 was HTBI. TCRdb redid the calling of the multiplex PCR reads with MiXCR, one entry per CDR3 protein. The top ten clones hold about 56% of a sample with under 250,000 distinct CDR3 sequences, about 17% of them seen once. The V gene's germline CDR1 is DFQATT and CDR2 SNEGSKA (reference sequence). The V segment lost 5 bases and the J segment 3 bases; nucleotides outside the gene matches: 2. The CDR3 totals 12 residues.

The TCR was taken from a woman aged 50 to 60 with Graves' hyperthyroidism. The chain combines TRBV20-1 with TRBJ2-3; 7 nucleotides line up with TRBD1. Material: blood. The CDR3 loop is CSAEQGTDTQYF. DNA for the CDR3: TGCAGTGCTGAACAGGGGACAGATACGCAGTATTTT.